This entry lists 13 T cell receptor beta chains sequenced from one sample in a study of control samples from healthy donors and cancer patients. Data came from immunoSEQ multiplex PCR; TCRdb stores just in-frame clones and leaves some out. The sample consists of 170,000 or so clones, 80% to 95% of them appearing once. Material: blood. The receptors shown here come from a woman between 35 and 50 years old in good health.

The genes are TRBV24-1 and TRBJ1-2, with unresolved D. CDR3 length: 12 residues. The V gene's germline CDR1 is KGHDR and CDR2 SFDVKD. The V and J ends lost 3 bases and 8 bases respectively, with 9 bases between them. The CDR3 DNA reads TGTGCCACCAGTGATGGAGCCGGCGGCTACACCTTC. As protein: CATSDGAGGYTF.

The rearrangement uses TRBV5-1 and TRBJ2-1; 10 bases line up with TRBD2. CDR1 SGHRS and CDR2 YFSETQ come from the germline V gene. The CDR3 contains 13 residues. V lost 7 bases, J lost 10 bases, and 8 bases stayed unmatched. The CDR3 sequence: CASAPSGGHEQFF. CDR3 nucleotide sequence: TGCGCCAGCGCCCCTAGCGGGGGTCACGAGCAGTTCTTC. Together with reference TRBV5-1 and TRBJ2-1, the CDR3 gives the full variable domain: KAGVTQTPRYLIKTRGQQVTLSCSPISGHRSVSWYQQTPGQGLQFLFEYFSETQRNKGNFPGRFSGRQFSNSRSEMNVSTLELGDSALYLCASAPSGGHEQFFGPGTRLTVL.

The CDR3 coding sequence is TGTGCCAGCAGTGAAACAGCGGCGGGTCTCACCGGGGAGCTGTTTTTT. It encodes CASSETAAGLTGELFF. This rearrangement joins TRBV2 to TRBJ2-2; D is possibly TRBD2 (5 bases). The CDR3 is 16 residues long. Germline V lookup: CDR1 SNHLY, CDR2 FYNNEI. Trimming stripped 2 bases from V and 4 bases from J, with 14 bases between.

The chain has TRBV5-1 and TRBJ2-6; D is perhaps TRBD1 or TRBD2 (5 bases each). Germline-derived CDR1 and CDR2 are SGHRS and YFSETQ. The CDR3 totals 15 residues. The V end lost 3 bases, the J end lost 0 bases, and 7 bases lay between the germline ends. For the CDR3, the DNA is TGCGCCAGCAGCTCAGGGAGCTCTGGGGCCAACGTCCTGACTTTC. As protein: CASSSGSSGANVLTF.

This clone was observed a single time. This chain links TRBV2 with TRBJ2-7; perhaps TRBD1 as D (6 bases). This CDR3 contains 12 residues. Trimming took off 4 bases at V and 2 bases at J, with 6 bases between the two ends. The germline gives CDR1 SNHLY, CDR2 FYNNEI. This chain's CDR3 is CASSGDTYEQYF. The CDR3 region has the DNA TGTGCCAGCAGTGGGGACACCTACGAGCAGTACTTC. Variable domain in full (rest from reference TRBV2 and TRBJ2-7): EPEVTQTPSHQVTQMGQEVILRCVPISNHLYFYWYRQILGQKVEFLVSFYNNEISEKSEIFDDQFSVERPDGSNFTLKIRSTKLEDSAMYFCASSGDTYEQYFGPGTRLTVT.

The chain uses TRBV7-9 and TRBJ1-5, with 8 bases matching TRBD1. V lost 3 bases and J lost 12; bases outside the gene matches: 4. Germline CDR1 is SEHNR and CDR2 is FQNEAQ (reference sequence). This CDR3 contains 12 residues. CDR3 bases: TGTGCCAGCAGCTTCACAGGGGGTGACCAGCATTTT. The encoded protein is CASSFTGGDQHF.

The chain uses TRBV6-1 and TRBJ1-1; no firm D call. This CDR3 comprises 13 residues. Germline CDR1 reads MNHNS; CDR2 reads SASEGT. Trimming left V 3 bases short and J 2 bases short, with 7 bases between. The CDR3 bases are TGTGCCAGCAGTGATTCGGGTAACACTGAAGCTTTCTTT. It codes for CASSDSGNTEAFF.

The chain is built from TRBV6-6 and TRBJ2-1; D gene unclear. Germline-derived CDR1 and CDR2 are MNHNY and SVGAGI (reference sequence). V lost 6 bases to trimming and J lost 0 bases, with 15 bases between them. The CDR3 contains 16 residues. Here the CDR3 DNA reads TGTGCCAGCAGACGACGCGAAGGGTACTCCTACAATGAGCAGTTCTTC. It is translated as CASRRREGYSYNEQFF.

This clone was counted a single time. The V call is TRBV3-1 (or the pseudogene TRBV3-2), the J call TRBJ2-3, with TRBD2 identical over 10 bases. With V trimmed by 4 bases and J by 3 bases, 7 bases remained unmatched. The CDR3 totals 16 residues. The germline V gene has CDR1 LGHDT and CDR2 YNNKEL (reference sequence). CDR3 in DNA: TGTGCCAGCAGCCTAGCGGGGGGACTAGGAACAGATACGCAGTATTTT. It yields the protein CASSLAGGLGTDTQYF.

This clone was recorded only once. The chain uses TRBV6-5 and TRBJ1-2, with D hard to call. Germline CDR1 reads MNHEY; CDR2 reads SVGAGI. Deletions cut 0 bases from V and 3 bases from J, with 5 bases between. The length of the CDR3 is 13 residues. CDR3 coding DNA: TGTGCCAGCAGTTACTCGGCAGACTATGGCTACACCTTC. Protein sequence: CASSYSADYGYTF.

This chain connects TRBV28 to TRBJ1-1; no definite D call. Between the trimmed V and J ends, which lost 5 bases and 2 bases, there was a span of 6 bases. The CDR3 is 12 amino acids. CDR1 and CDR2 from the germline V gene are MDHEN and SYDVKM. CDR3 coding DNA: TGTGCCAGCAGTCCTGGAAACACTGAAGCTTTCTTT. Its protein is CASSPGNTEAFF.

V and J are TRBV5-1 and TRBJ1-1; 8 positions agree with TRBD1. The CDR3 runs to 16 residues. CDR1 is SGHRS, CDR2 YFSETQ, per germline. V was pared by 4 bases and J by 3 bases, with 11 bases of the junction left unmatched. The CDR3 loop reads CASSPGQDWTYTEAFF. The CDR3 DNA follows: TGCGCCAGCAGCCCGGGACAGGATTGGACTTACACTGAAGCTTTCTTT.

This chain links TRBV12-3 or TRBV12-4 with TRBJ1-1; possible D gene TRBD1, 5 bases. CDR3 size: 13 residues. Trimming removed 2 bases from V and 7 bases from J, with 11 bases in between. This chain's CDR3 is CASSLRHRFEAFF. The CDR3 nucleotides read TGTGCCAGCAGTTTACGTCACAGGTTTGAAGCTTTCTTT.